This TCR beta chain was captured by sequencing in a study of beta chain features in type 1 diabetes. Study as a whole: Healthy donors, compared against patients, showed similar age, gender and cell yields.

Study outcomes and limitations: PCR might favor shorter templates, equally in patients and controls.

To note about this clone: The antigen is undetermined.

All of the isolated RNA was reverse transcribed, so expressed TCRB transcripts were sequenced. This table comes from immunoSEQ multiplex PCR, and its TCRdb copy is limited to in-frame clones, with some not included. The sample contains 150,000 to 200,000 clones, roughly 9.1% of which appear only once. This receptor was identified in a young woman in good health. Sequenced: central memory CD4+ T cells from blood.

CDR3 coding DNA: TGTGCCAGCAGCGGGACAGGGGGCTACGAGCAGTACTTC. The encoded protein is CASSGTGGYEQYF. The chain links TRBV11-1 to TRBJ2-7; TRBD1 matches 11 bases. Germline V lookup: CDR1 SGHAT, CDR2 FQDESV (reference sequence). J was trimmed by 3 bases and V by 5 bases; bases with no gene match: 0. CDR3 size: 13 residues.